The 21 T cell receptor beta chains listed next were all sequenced from one sample in a study of beta chain features in type 1 diabetes. The antigens of these receptors remain unknown. Findings and limits, study-wide: A moderate, significant TCRB CDR3 shortening appeared in type 1 diabetes across four CD4+ subsets.

The study reverse transcribed the entire isolated RNA, so it sequenced expressed TCRB transcripts. Using immunoSEQ multiplex PCR, the repertoire was profiled, and TCRdb retains in-frame clones only, with some absent. This sample has a few hundred thousand clones; over 14% occur once, and the top ten carry roughly 0.015%. Material for sequencing was naive CD4+ T cells from blood. The origin of the receptors is a man between 18 and 29 years old with type 1 diabetes.

In this sample, this clone turned up a few times. The genes are TRBV5-6 and TRBJ1-1; possible D gene TRBD1, 6 bases. V was pared by 1 base and J by 8 bases, with 15 bases between. Per the germline V gene, CDR1 is SGHDT and CDR2 is YYEEEE. CDR3 size: 14 residues. The CDR3 bases are TGTGCCAGCAGCTTGTTAACAGGGAGTGAGGAAGCTTTCTTT. This encodes CASSLLTGSEEAFF.

This clone showed up just once. The chain couples TRBV11-2 to TRBJ1-2, with TRBD1 as a possible D gene (5 bases). V lost 6 bases and J lost 4, with 15 bases in between. This CDR3 is 14 amino acids long. CDR1 SGHAT and CDR2 FQNNGV come from the germline V gene. The CDR3: CASRTSQGGYGYTF. The CDR3 DNA reads as TGTGCCAGCAGAACCTCGCAGGGCGGCTATGGCTACACCTTC.

The chain carries TRBV5-6 and TRBJ2-1; a possible D gene is TRBD2 (5 bases). Trimming removed 1 base at V and 2 bases at J, with 10 bases between. Germline-derived CDR1 and CDR2 are SGHDT and YYEEEE. The CDR3 has 15 amino acids. The CDR3 bases are TGTGCCAGCAGCTTGCGGCAGGAGGCCTACAATGAGCAGTTCTTC. Its protein product is CASSLRQEAYNEQFF.

The chain links TRBV28 to TRBJ2-6, with 7 bases aligning to TRBD1. The CDR3 sequence is 16 residues long. Germline V gene lookup returns CDR1 MDHEN and CDR2 SYDVKM. Trimming removed 6 bases from V and 0 bases from J; junction bases left unmatched: 5. The CDR3 DNA follows: TGTGCCAGCAGACCGGGACAGAACTCTGGGGCCAACGTCCTGACTTTC. As protein: CASRPGQNSGANVLTF.

This clone was observed a few times. V usage is TRBV19 and J usage is TRBJ1-4; 8 nucleotides line up with TRBD1. The V and J ends lost 5 bases and 8 bases, in that order; junction bases with no gene match: 7. Germline CDR1 is LNHDA and CDR2 is SQIVND (reference sequence). There are 14 residues in the CDR3. The CDR3: CASSLTGAAEKLFF. The CDR3 region has the DNA TGTGCCAGTAGTCTGACAGGGGCAGCAGAAAAACTGTTTTTT.

This chain connects TRBV30 to TRBJ2-7; TRBD1 matches at 7 bases. Trimming took 8 bases from V and 2 from J; bases not matched to a gene: 9. Germline V CDR1 and CDR2: GTSNPN, SVGIG (reference sequence). The CDR3 is 13 amino acids. The CDR3 loop reads CATTRDSAYEQYF. DNA for the CDR3: TGTGCCACCACCCGGGACAGTGCCTACGAGCAGTACTTC.

The V call is TRBV7-9, the J call TRBJ2-7; D not certain. This CDR3 has 14 residues. V gave up 2 bases and J gave up 9 bases, with 17 bases separating them. The V gene's germline CDR1 is SEHNR and CDR2 FQNEAQ (reference sequence). The CDR3 DNA sequence: TGTGCCAGCAGCTTAAGTTACCGGAGCCCTAGGCAGTACTTC. Encoded protein: CASSLSYRSPRQYF.

The sample holds a few counts of this clone. This chain joins TRBV6-1 and TRBJ2-5; D call uncertain. The CDR3 covers 11 residues. Trimming took 4 bases from V and 5 from J, leaving 5 bases between them. Germline assignment: CDR1 MNHNS and CDR2 SASEGT. CDR3 nucleotide sequence: TGTGCCAGCAGTGTACAGGAGACCCAGTACTTC. This codes for CASSVQETQYF.

The chain joins TRBV5-4 to TRBJ2-1; no definite D call. The CDR3 extends over 11 amino acids. Germline-derived CDR1 and CDR2 are SGHNT and YYREEE (reference sequence). Trimming took 3 bases from V and 8 from J, leaving 6 bases between them. CDR3 sequence reads: CASSSADEQFF. CDR3 nucleotide sequence: TGTGCCAGCAGCTCTGCAGATGAGCAGTTCTTC. The variable domain in full, with the rest retrieved from reference TRBV5-4 and TRBJ2-1, is ETGVTQSPTHLIKTRGQQVTLRCSSQSGHNTVSWYQQALGQGPQFIFQYYREEENGRGNFPPRFSGLQFPNYSSELNVNALELDDSALYLCASSSADEQFFGPGTRLTVL.

The chain's CDR3 is CASSKRDRGNTEAFF. CDR3 DNA: TGTGCCAGCAGTAAAAGGGACAGAGGGAACACTGAAGCTTTCTTT. The chain joins TRBV25-1 to TRBJ1-1, with 7 bases that match TRBD1. After removal of 5 bases from V and 1 base from J, the junction contained 7 bases not matched to a gene. The germline gives CDR1 MGHDK, CDR2 SYGVNS. This CDR3 spans 15 amino acids.

The V gene is TRBV30, the J gene TRBJ2-7; perhaps TRBD2 as D (6 bases). The CDR3 totals 13 residues. Germline V CDR1 and CDR2: GTSNPN, SVGIG (reference sequence). Here the CDR3 DNA reads TGTGCATTTCAACGGGGACTCCCCTACGAGCAGTACTTC. Its protein product is CAFQRGLPYEQYF.

This clone was seen only a few times. J is TRBJ2-1 and V is TRBV30, with 12 bases matching TRBD2. Per germline, CDR1 GTSNPN and CDR2 SVGIG (reference sequence). V was pared by 0 bases and J by 3 bases, with 9 bases of the junction left unmatched. There are 18 residues in the CDR3. The CDR3, as DNA: TGTGCCTGGAGTGTACATGGACTAGCGGGACACCGCTACAATGAGCAGTTCTTC. It is translated as CAWSVHGLAGHRYNEQFF.

The chain couples TRBV11-2 to TRBJ1-1; D might be TRBD1 (5 bases). The CDR3 consists of 16 residues. Germline CDR1 SGHAT, CDR2 FQNNGV. V lost 1 base, J lost 0 bases, and 12 bases lay in between. The CDR3 here is CASSLGGGQLNTEAFF. The DNA for the CDR3 is TGTGCCAGCAGCTTAGGAGGCGGACAATTGAACACTGAAGCTTTCTTT.

The chain has TRBV6-5 and TRBJ1-2, with D tentatively TRBD1 (5 bases). Trimming removed 5 bases from V and 5 bases from J, with 9 bases in between. Germline V lookup: CDR1 MNHEY, CDR2 SVGAGI. The CDR3 length is 12 residues. CDR3 sequence (DNA): TGTGCCAGCAGTGACACAGGTTATGGCTACACCTTC. Translation: CASSDTGYGYTF.

This chain connects TRBV28 to TRBJ2-2, with 9 bases lining up with TRBD1. V lost 2 bases to trimming and J lost 1 base; unmatched junction nucleotides: 2. The germline gives CDR1 MDHEN, CDR2 SYDVKM. The CDR3 sequence is 16 residues long. CDR3 nucleotide sequence: TGTGCCAGCAGTTTACTGGGACAGGGGAACACCGGGGAGCTGTTTTTT. As protein: CASSLLGQGNTGELFF.

This clone has only a few counts. This chain links TRBV5-4 with TRBJ2-3; 11 bases are shared with TRBD2. CDR1 is SGHNT and CDR2 is YYREEE in the germline V gene (reference sequence). The CDR3 contains 16 residues. V was pared by 5 bases and J by 6 bases, with 11 bases of the junction left unmatched. In DNA form, the CDR3 reads TGTGCCAGCAGTACTGAAGGGCTAGCGGGGGGTGATACGCAGTATTTT. Translating it yields CASSTEGLAGGDTQYF.

The V and J genes are TRBV7-2 and TRBJ2-7; weak D call: TRBD1 (5 bases). Trimming took 3 bases from V and 12 from J, leaving 15 bases between them. The germline V gene encodes CDR1 SGHTA and CDR2 FQGNSA. The CDR3 contains 12 residues. The CDR3 is CASSFSGIIRYF. The CDR3 DNA reads TGTGCCAGCAGCTTTTCAGGGATAATTCGGTACTTC.

This clone occurred a few times. V usage is TRBV2 and J usage is TRBJ2-3; the D gene is possibly TRBD2 (5 bases). The V end was cut by 8 bases, the J end by 6 bases, with 9 bases between. Germline CDR1 SNHLY, CDR2 FYNNEI. The CDR3 has 11 residues. DNA of the CDR3: TGTGCCAGCGGGGAGTGGGATACGCAGTATTTT. Its protein product is CASGEWDTQYF.

The sample holds a few counts of this clone. The chain has TRBV5-4 and TRBJ1-2, with TRBD1 matching 7 bases. The CDR3 spans 13 residues. Unmatched junction bases numbered 7, after V lost 9 bases and J lost 2 bases. Looked up from germline, CDR1 is SGHNT and CDR2 is YYREEE (reference sequence). CDR3 amino acids: CATQTGPNYGYTF. The CDR3 coding sequence is TGTGCCACACAGACAGGGCCAAACTATGGCTACACCTTC.

This clone was observed a few times. V is TRBV18 and J is TRBJ2-7, with D tentatively TRBD2 (5 bases). Per germline, CDR1 KGHSH and CDR2 LQKENI. Trimming cost V 3 bases and J 9 bases, with 21 bases left between them. The CDR3 spans 15 residues. The CDR3 loop is CASSPSLVSPVGQYF. The CDR3 DNA reads as TGTGCCAGCTCACCCTCACTAGTCTCGCCCGTCGGGCAGTACTTC.

This clone showed up just a few times. The chain joins TRBV25-1 to TRBJ2-3; 8 bases are a match to TRBD2. CDR3 length: 13 amino acids. Germline V lookup: CDR1 MGHDK, CDR2 SYGVNS. Unmatched junction bases numbered 5, after V lost 11 bases and J lost 1 base. The CDR3 DNA follows: TGTGCCTCGGGGGGGCGCGGCACAGATACGCAGTATTTT. This encodes CASGGRGTDTQYF.